The clone carrying this T cell receptor (beta chain) was seen only a few times. This specimen comes from a study of response to subunit inactivated influenza vaccine. TCRdb reprocessed the RT-PCR reads with MiXCR, giving one entry per CDR3 protein. The sample lists around 600,000 distinct CDR3 sequences; roughly 12% were seen once. Germline lookup yields CDR1 KGHSH and CDR2 LQKENI. Deletions cut 1 base from V and 6 bases from J, with 16 bases between. CDR3 length: 15 amino acids. The same sample was also used in a study of T cells expressing NK-cell markers. This second study says: Researchers built TCR beta cDNA using 5'RACE template switching with UMIs. The authors applied an anti-gamma-delta TCR antibody in several experiments, and it restricted sorting to alpha-beta TCR T cells. Dominant NKG2C+ clonotypes made up roughly 1.0-8% of CD8+ T cells in a handful of donors. HCMV specificity was not established for the expanded NKG2C+ T cell clones.

Sequencing was performed on PBMCs from blood, taken on the day of vaccination. The J gene is TRBJ2-7, the V gene TRBV18; a possible D gene is TRBD2 (7 bases). The TCR originated in a man aged 50-59 years who received an inactivated influenza vaccine. CDR3 nucleotide sequence: TGTGCCAGCTCACCACTAGGCGGGAGAGGGGGCGAGCAGTACTTC. Translation: CASSPLGGRGGEQYF.